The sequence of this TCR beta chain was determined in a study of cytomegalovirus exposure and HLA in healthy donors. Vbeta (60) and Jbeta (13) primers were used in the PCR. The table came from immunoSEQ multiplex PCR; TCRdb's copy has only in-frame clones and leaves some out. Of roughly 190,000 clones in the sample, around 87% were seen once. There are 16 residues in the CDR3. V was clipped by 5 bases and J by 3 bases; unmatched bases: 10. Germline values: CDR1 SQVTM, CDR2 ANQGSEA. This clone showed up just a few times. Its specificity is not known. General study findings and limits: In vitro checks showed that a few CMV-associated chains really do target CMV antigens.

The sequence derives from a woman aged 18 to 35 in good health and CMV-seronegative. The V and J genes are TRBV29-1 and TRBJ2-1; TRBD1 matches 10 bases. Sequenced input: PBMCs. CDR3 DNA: TGCAGCGTTCATGGGGGACAGGGGAAGAACTACAATGAGCAGTTCTTC. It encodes CSVHGGQGKNYNEQFF.